These T cell receptor beta chains were read from a single sample in a study of T cells expressing NK-cell markers. Each CDR3 protein gets one entry in TCRdb, which reprocessed the 5' RACE reads and gives no DNA. Its clone listing holds 250,000 to 300,000 distinct CDR3 sequences. The sample comprised blood T cells: a sorted CD56 or NKG2C T cell subset, CD4+ or CD8+ T cells, or bulk PBMC T cells (not recorded which). The source is a man aged 18 to 29 in good health. The CDR3 runs from the conserved cysteine through the conserved F or W.

v_gene: TRBV29-1
j_gene: TRBJ2-5
CDR3aa: CSVAAQGGGETQYF

v_gene: TRBV4-2
j_gene: TRBJ2-1
CDR3aa: CASGAGRDEQFF

v_gene: TRBV5-5
j_gene: TRBJ2-7
CDR3aa: CASSLVRGQDYEQYF

v_gene: TRBV5-5
j_gene: TRBJ2-2
CDR3aa: CASSYPSGSNTGELFF

v_gene: TRBV11-1
j_gene: TRBJ2-1
CDR3aa: CASSLAQGVGDEQFF

v_gene: TRBV4-3
j_gene: TRBJ2-7
CDR3aa: CASSQGTGYEQYF

v_gene: TRBV24-1
j_gene: TRBJ2-1
CDR3aa: CATSDSGSWDEQFF

v_gene: TRBV3-1
j_gene: TRBJ1-6
CDR3aa: CASSQDRRSPLHF

v_gene: TRBV4-2
j_gene: TRBJ2-1
CDR3aa: CASSQVSIGAEQFF

v_gene: TRBV14
j_gene: TRBJ2-2
CDR3aa: CASSQGRLAWMTGELFF

v_gene: TRBV15
j_gene: TRBJ2-2
CDR3aa: CATSRPTGGGGTGELFF

v_gene: TRBV30
j_gene: TRBJ1-1
CDR3aa: CAWNPGQGNTEAFF

v_gene: TRBV5-1
j_gene: TRBJ2-1
CDR3aa: CASSLEGLAGHNEQFF

v_gene: TRBV5-1
j_gene: TRBJ2-7
CDR3aa: CASKLAGAIYEQYF

v_gene: TRBV11-3
j_gene: TRBJ2-3
CDR3aa: CASSWRAADTQYF

v_gene: TRBV20-1
j_gene: TRBJ1-6
CDR3aa: CSNAVGSSPLHF

v_gene: TRBV11-2
j_gene: TRBJ2-5
CDR3aa: CASSFRQETQYF

v_gene: TRBV19
j_gene: TRBJ1-3
CDR3aa: CASSIRARVSGNTIYF

v_gene: TRBV5-4
j_gene: TRBJ2-1
CDR3aa: CASTLPPFRTSGSYNEQFF

v_gene: TRBV30
j_gene: TRBJ2-5
CDR3aa: CACSRGRQETQYF

v_gene: TRBV4-1
j_gene: TRBJ2-3
CDR3aa: CASSQEGRLAGADTQYF

v_gene: TRBV16
j_gene: TRBJ2-7
CDR3aa: CASSQGSGEQYF

v_gene: TRBV7-2
j_gene: TRBJ2-5
CDR3aa: CASSLAGRQPQETQYF

v_gene: TRBV25-1
j_gene: TRBJ2-1
CDR3aa: CASREDGNEQFF

v_gene: TRBV14
j_gene: TRBJ2-3
CDR3aa: CASSHSPGRGDTQYF

v_gene: TRBV12-3/TRBV12-4
j_gene: TRBJ2-7
CDR3aa: CASSTGTSGSNEQYF

v_gene: TRBV6-1
j_gene: TRBJ1-1
CDR3aa: CASRTGGKGEAFF

v_gene: TRBV20-1
j_gene: TRBJ2-3
CDR3aa: CSASGHSPPGRRVGGQYF

v_gene: TRBV5-6
j_gene: TRBJ2-1
CDR3aa: CASRFYPGQGNNEQFF

v_gene: TRBV15
j_gene: TRBJ2-7
CDR3aa: CATSRVRTGGFYEQYF

v_gene: TRBV6-5
j_gene: TRBJ1-2
CDR3aa: CASSYSPMLGGGGGYGYTF

v_gene: TRBV18
j_gene: TRBJ1-2
CDR3aa: CASSPRQVDYGYTF

v_gene: TRBV12-3/TRBV12-4
j_gene: TRBJ2-5
CDR3aa: CASSTGLAGTPLKGGTQYF

v_gene: TRBV9
j_gene: TRBJ1-1
CDR3aa: CASSVNPGQQNTEAFF

v_gene: TRBV29-1
j_gene: TRBJ2-3
CDR3aa: CSARRSTDTQYF

v_gene: TRBV29-1
j_gene: TRBJ2-7
CDR3aa: CSVSTGARTYEQYF

v_gene: TRBV15
j_gene: TRBJ2-3
CDR3aa: CATSARPGYTQYF

v_gene: TRBV13
j_gene: TRBJ2-7
CDR3aa: CASSLPGGYEQYF

v_gene: TRBV18
j_gene: TRBJ2-1
CDR3aa: CASSGSGGRNEQFF

v_gene: TRBV5-1
j_gene: TRBJ2-1
CDR3aa: CASSLVRTREGVNEQFF

v_gene: TRBV5-1
j_gene: TRBJ1-6
CDR3aa: CASSLGAGGNSPLHF

v_gene: TRBV5-1
j_gene: TRBJ2-1
CDR3aa: CASSSGTINEQFF